This T cell receptor (beta chain) was sequenced for a study of CD8 T cells in ankylosing spondylitis. Findings of the study overall: What appeared characteristic of ankylosing spondylitis blood was a TCR beta motif of under 10 highly homologous variants.

Concerning this clonotype itself: Antigen: not known.

TCRdb re-derived calls from the 5' RACE reads in MiXCR, one entry per CDR3 protein. The repertoire consists of a few hundred thousand distinct CDR3 sequences, with 20% to 25% occurring once and the leading ten covering about a sixth. The CDR3 is 18 residues long. V gave up 0 bases and J gave up 3 bases; unmatched junction bases: 8. Germline V gene sequence: CDR1 LNHNV, CDR2 YYDKDF (reference sequence). Sequencing used blood, either unsorted or a sorted T cell fraction (not recorded which). This clonotype was obtained from a male donor with ankylosing spondylitis. This chain links TRBV15 with TRBJ2-1; the match to TRBD1 covers 10 bases. CDR3 DNA: TGTGCCACCAGCAGAGATCTCCCAGGGACAGGGGTCTACAATGAGCAGTTCTTC. Translated, it gives CATSRDLPGTGVYNEQFF.